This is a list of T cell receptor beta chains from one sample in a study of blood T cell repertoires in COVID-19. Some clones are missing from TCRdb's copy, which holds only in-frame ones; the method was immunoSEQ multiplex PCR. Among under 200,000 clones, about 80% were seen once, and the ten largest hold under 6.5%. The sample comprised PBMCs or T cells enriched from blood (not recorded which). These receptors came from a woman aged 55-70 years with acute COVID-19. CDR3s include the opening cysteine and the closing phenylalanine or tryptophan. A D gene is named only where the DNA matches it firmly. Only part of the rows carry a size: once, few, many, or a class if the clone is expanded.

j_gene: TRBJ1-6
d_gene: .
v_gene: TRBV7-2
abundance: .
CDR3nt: TGTGCCAGCAGCACCATCCAGGGTGGGAATTCACCCCTCCACTTT
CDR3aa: CASSTIQGGNSPLHF

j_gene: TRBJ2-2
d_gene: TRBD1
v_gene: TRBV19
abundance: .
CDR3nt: TGTGCCAGTAGTCCGCCGGGACAGGGTAACACCGGGGAGCTGTTTTTT
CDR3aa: CASSPPGQGNTGELFF

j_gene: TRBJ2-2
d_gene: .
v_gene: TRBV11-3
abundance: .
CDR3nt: TGTGCCAGCAGTGCAGAGGGATATAGAGGGGGAGCCACCGGGGAGCTGTTTTTT
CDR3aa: CASSAEGYRGGATGELFF

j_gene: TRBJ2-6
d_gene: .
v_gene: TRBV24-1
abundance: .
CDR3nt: TGTGCCACCAGTGATTCCGGGAGAACCAACGTCCTGACTTTC
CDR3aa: CATSDSGRTNVLTF

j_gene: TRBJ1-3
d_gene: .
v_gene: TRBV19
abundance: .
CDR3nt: TGTGCCAGTAGAACTGGAGGGGCTGGAAACACCATATATTTT
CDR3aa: CASRTGGAGNTIYF

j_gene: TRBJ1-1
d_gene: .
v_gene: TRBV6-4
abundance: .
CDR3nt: TGTGCCAGTCGCGAACGGGGTATGAACACTGAAGCTTTCTTT
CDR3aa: CASRERGMNTEAFF

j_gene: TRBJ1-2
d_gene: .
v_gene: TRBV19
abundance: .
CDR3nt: TGTGCCAGTAGTATCAGCCAGGCGTCGAGCTACACCTTC
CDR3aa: CASSISQASSYTF

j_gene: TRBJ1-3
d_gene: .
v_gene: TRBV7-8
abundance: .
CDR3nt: TGTGCCAGCACTGATTCGGCTGGAAACACCATATATTTT
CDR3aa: CASTDSAGNTIYF

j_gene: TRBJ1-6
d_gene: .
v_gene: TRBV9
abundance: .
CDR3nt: TGTGCCAGCAGCGTAAGGGGGAATAATTCACCCCTCCACTTT
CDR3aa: CASSVRGNNSPLHF

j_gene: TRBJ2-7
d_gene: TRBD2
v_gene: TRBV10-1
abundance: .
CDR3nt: TGCGCCAGCAGTAGCGGGAGTCTCTACGAGCAGTACTTC
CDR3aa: CASSSGSLYEQYF

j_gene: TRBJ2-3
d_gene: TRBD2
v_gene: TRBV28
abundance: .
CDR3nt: TGTGCCAGCAGTTTTGGGCTAGCGGACCCGAGCACAGATACGCAGTATTTT
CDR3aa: CASSFGLADPSTDTQYF

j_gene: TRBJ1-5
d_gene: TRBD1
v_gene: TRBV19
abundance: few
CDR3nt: TGTGCCAGTAGTACCCAAACCGGGACAGGGGGCAATCAGCCCCAGCATTTT
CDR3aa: CASSTQTGTGGNQPQHF

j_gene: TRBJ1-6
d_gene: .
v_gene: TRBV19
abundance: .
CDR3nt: TGTGCCAGTAGTATAGGGACAGAGAATTCACCCCTCCACTTT
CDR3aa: CASSIGTENSPLHF

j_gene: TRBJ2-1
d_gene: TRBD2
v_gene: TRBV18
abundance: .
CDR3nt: TGTGCCAGCTCACCTTTCCCGACTAGCGGGGGACGTAATGAGCAGTTCTTC
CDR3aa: CASSPFPTSGGRNEQFF

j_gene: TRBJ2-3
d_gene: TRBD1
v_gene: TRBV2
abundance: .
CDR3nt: TGTGCCTCAACGACAGGGGGGATGTTCGCAGATACGCAGTATTTT
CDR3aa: CASTTGGMFADTQYF

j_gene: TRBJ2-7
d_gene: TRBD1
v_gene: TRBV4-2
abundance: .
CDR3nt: TGTGCCAGCAGCCTCCTCCTTGCGGGACAGGGGGGCGAGCAGTACTTC
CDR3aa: CASSLLLAGQGGEQYF

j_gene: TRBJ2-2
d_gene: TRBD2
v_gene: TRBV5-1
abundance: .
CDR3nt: TGCGCCAGCAGTGGGGAAGGGAGCCCGGCTAGCGGGAGGGCCGGGGAGCTGTTTTTT
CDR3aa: CASSGEGSPASGRAGELFF

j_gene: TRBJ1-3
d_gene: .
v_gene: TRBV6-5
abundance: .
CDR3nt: TGTGCCAGCAGCAGTTCGCAGACTGGAAACACCATATATTTT
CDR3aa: CASSSSQTGNTIYF

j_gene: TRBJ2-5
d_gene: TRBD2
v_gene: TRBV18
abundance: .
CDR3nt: TGTGCCAGCTCACCTGCTGACCCGGGACTAGGAGGGGAGACCCAGTACTTC
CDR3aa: CASSPADPGLGGETQYF

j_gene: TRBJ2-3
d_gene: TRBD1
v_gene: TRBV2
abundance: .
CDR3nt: TGTGCCAGCAGCTTGACAGGGGGTCGGGCAGATACGCAGTATTTT
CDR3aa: CASSLTGGRADTQYF

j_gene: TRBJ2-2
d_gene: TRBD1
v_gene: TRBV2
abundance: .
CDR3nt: TGTGCCAGCAGCCCCAAGGGGGCCACCGGGGAGCTGTTTTTT
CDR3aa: CASSPKGATGELFF

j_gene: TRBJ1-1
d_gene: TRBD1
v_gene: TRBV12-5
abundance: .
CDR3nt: TGTGCTAGTGGTTTGAACAGGGGCACTGAAGCTTTCTTT
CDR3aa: CASGLNRGTEAFF

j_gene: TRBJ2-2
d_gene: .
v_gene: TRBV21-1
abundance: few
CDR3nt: TGTGCCAGCAGCAGGGCTAGCGGGACGCCAAACCGGGAGCTGTTTTTT
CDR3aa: CASSRASGTPNRELFF

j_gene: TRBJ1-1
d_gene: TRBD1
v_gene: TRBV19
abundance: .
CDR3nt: TGTGCCAGTAGTATAGGTGGGTTCAGGGGGCGCGGGGCTACTGAAGCTTTCTTT
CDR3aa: CASSIGGFRGRGATEAFF

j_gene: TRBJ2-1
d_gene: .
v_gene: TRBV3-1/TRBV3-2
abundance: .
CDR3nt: TGTGCCAGCAGCCATGTCGATGAGCAGTTCTTC
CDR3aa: CASSHVDEQFF

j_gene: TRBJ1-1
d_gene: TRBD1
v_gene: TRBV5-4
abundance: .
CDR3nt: TGTGCCAGCAGCTTGGAACAGGGGTTGGCGTCCGAAGCTTTCTTT
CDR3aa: CASSLEQGLASEAFF

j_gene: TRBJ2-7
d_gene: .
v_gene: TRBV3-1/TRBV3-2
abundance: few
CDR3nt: TGTGCCAGCAGCCGCCCGATGGGGAGCGGGTATTCCGGCTACGAGCAGTACTTC
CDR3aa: CASSRPMGSGYSGYEQYF

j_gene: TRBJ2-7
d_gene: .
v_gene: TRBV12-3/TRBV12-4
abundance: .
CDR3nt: TGTGCCAGCAGTTTCCTCCCTCTCTACGAGCAGTACTTC
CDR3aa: CASSFLPLYEQYF

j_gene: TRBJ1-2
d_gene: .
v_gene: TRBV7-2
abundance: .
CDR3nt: TGTGCCAGCAGCTTAGCGTGGGGGGGCAGCTATGGCTACACCTTC
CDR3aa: CASSLAWGGSYGYTF

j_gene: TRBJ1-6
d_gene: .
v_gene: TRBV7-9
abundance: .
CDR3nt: TGTGCCAGCAGCCCAGGGGACATACGTAATTCACCCCTCCACTTT
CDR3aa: CASSPGDIRNSPLHF

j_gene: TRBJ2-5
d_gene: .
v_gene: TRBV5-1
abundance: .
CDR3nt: TGCGCCAGCAGCTTGGCCGGGCAGGCAGGGGAGACCCAGTACTTC
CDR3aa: CASSLAGQAGETQYF

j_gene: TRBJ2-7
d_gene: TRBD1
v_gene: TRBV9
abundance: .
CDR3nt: TGTGCCAGCAGCCCCCAAAGGGGGACAGGGCACTACGAGCAGTACTTC
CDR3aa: CASSPQRGTGHYEQYF

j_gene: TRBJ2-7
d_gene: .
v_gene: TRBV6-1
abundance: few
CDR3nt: TGTGCCAGCAGTGAGAAGCAGGGCCACGAGCAGTACTTC
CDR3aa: CASSEKQGHEQYF

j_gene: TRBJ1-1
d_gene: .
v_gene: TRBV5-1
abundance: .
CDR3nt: TGCGCCAGCAACACAGGTATGAACACTGAAGCTTTCTTT
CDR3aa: CASNTGMNTEAFF

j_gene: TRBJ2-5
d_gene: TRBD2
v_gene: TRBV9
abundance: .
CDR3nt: TGTGCCAGCAGCGTGGCTTCTGTAGCGGGGGCTAGCGGGACCCAAGAGACCCAGTACTTC
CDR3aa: CASSVASVAGASGTQETQYF

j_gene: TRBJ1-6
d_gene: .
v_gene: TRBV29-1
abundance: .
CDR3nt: TGCAGCGTGGAAGAAGGGGTAATCATCCACTTT
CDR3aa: CSVEEGVIIHF

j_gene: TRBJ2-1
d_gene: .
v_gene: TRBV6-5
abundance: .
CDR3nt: TGTGCCAGCAGGTCCAGCGTCGTTGAGCAGTTCTTC
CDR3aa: CASRSSVVEQFF

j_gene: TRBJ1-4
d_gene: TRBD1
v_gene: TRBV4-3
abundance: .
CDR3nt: TGCGCCAGCAGCCAGGCCCTGTTTCAGGGGGTTGGCGAAAAACTGTTTTTT
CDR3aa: CASSQALFQGVGEKLFF

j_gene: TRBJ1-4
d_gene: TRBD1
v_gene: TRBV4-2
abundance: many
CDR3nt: TGTGCCAGCAATATGGGACAGAGTAATGAAAAACTGTTTTTT
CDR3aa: CASNMGQSNEKLFF

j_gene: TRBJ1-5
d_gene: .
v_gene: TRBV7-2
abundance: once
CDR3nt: TGTGCCAGCAGCTTATGGGGCAGGGCCAATCAGCCCCAGCATTTT
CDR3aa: CASSLWGRANQPQHF

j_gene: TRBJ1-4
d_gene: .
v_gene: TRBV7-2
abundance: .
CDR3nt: TGTGCCAGCAGCTTCAGATCTGATGAAAAACTGTTTTTT
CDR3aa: CASSFRSDEKLFF

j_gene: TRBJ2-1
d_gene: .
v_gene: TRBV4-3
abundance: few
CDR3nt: TGCGCCAGCAGCCAAGTCGGCGGGGCTGTTAACAATGAGCAGTTCTTC
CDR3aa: CASSQVGGAVNNEQFF

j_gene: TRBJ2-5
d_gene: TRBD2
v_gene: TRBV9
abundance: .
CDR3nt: TGTGCCAGCAGCGTAGGGATGCTAGCGGGGGGGCGCGAGACCCAGTACTTC
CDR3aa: CASSVGMLAGGRETQYF

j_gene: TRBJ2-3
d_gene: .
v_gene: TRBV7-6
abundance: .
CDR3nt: TGTGCCAGCAGCTCTCCGTCCAGCACAGATACGCAGTATTTT
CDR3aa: CASSSPSSTDTQYF

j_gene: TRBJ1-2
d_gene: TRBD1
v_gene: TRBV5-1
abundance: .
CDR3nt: TGCGCCAGCAGCTGGACAGGGCAGAACTATGGCTACACCTTC
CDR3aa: CASSWTGQNYGYTF

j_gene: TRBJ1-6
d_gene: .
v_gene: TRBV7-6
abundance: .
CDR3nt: TGTGCCAGCAGCGCGAGCGGGATAGGGAATTCACCCCTCCACTTT
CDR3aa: CASSASGIGNSPLHF

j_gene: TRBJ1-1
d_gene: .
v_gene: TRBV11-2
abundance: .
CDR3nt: TGTGCCAGCAGCTTATTTCAGGGAAATGAAGCTTTCTTT
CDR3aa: CASSLFQGNEAFF

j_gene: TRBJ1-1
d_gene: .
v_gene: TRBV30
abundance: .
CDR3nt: TGTGCCTGGAGTACGGGCCCCCCCGGGGCTGAAGCTTTCTTT
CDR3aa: CAWSTGPPGAEAFF

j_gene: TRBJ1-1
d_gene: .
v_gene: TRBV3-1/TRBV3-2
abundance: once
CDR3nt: TGTGCCAGCAGCCCCCTAGCCCTACTTTGGACTGAAGCTTTCTTT
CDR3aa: CASSPLALLWTEAFF

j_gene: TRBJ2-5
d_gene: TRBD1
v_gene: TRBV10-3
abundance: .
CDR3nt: TGTGCCATCAGTGAGTCGGATTTCGGGACAGGGGCCCAGACCCAGTACTTC
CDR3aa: CAISESDFGTGAQTQYF

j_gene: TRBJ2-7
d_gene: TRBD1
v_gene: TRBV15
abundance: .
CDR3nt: TGTGCCACCAGCAGAGGGACAGGGGGCTACGAGCAGTACTTC
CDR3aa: CATSRGTGGYEQYF

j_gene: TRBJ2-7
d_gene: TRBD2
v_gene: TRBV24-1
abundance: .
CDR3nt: TGTGCCACCAGTGATTTGAGCCAGGGAGGGTACGAGCAGTACTTC
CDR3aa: CATSDLSQGGYEQYF

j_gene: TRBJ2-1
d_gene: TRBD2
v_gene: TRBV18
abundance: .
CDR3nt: TGTGCCAGCTCACCTCGGCTAGCGGGAAAGGATCCCAATGAGCAGTTCTTC
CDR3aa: CASSPRLAGKDPNEQFF

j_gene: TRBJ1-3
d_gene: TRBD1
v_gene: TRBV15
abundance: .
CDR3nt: TGTGCCACCAGCAGAGATAGACAGGGCCTCTCTGGAAACACCATATATTTT
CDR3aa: CATSRDRQGLSGNTIYF